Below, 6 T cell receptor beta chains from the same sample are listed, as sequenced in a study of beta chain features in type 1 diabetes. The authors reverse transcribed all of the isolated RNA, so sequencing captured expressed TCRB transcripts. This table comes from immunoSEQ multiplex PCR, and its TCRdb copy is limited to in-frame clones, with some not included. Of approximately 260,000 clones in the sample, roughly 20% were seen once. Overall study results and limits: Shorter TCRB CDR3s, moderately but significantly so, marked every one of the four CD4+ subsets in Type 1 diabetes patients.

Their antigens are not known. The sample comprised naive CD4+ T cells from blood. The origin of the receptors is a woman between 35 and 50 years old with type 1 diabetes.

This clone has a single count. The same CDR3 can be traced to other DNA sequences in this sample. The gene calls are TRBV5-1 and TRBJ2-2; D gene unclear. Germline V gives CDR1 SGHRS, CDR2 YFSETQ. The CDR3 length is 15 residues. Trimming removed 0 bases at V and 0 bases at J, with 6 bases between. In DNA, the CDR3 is TGCGCCAGCAGCTTGGGCACGGCGAACACCGGGGAGCTGTTTTTT. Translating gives CASSLGTANTGELFF.

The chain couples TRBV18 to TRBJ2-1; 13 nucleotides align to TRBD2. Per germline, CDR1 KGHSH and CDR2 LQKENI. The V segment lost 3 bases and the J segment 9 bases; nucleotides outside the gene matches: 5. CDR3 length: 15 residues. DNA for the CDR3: TGTGCCAGCTCACCGCGGACTAGCGGGGGAGGTGAGCAGTTCTTC. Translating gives CASSPRTSGGGEQFF.

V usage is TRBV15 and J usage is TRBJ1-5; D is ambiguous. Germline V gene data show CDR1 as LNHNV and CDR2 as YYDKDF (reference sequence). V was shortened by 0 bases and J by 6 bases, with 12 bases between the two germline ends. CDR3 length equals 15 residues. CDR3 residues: CATSRDLAGTQPQHF. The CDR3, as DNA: TGTGCCACCAGCAGAGATTTGGCGGGAACTCAGCCCCAGCATTTT.

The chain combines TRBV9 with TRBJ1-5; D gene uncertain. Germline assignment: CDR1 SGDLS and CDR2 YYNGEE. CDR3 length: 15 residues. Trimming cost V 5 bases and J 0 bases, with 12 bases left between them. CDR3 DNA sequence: TGTGCCAGCAGTAGACATGCTGATAGCAATCAGCCCCAGCATTTT. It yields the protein CASSRHADSNQPQHF.

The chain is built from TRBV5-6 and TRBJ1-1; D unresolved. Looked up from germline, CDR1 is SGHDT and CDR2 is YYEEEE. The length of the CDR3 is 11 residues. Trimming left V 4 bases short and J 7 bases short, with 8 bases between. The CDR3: CASSTNGEAFF. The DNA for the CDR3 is TGTGCCAGCAGCACAAATGGTGAAGCTTTCTTT.

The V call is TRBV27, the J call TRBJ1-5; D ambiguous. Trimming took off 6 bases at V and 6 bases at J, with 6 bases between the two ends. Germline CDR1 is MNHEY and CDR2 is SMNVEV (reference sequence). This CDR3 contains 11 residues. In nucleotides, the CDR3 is TGTGCCAGCAGCCCCTGTCAGCCCCAGCATTTT. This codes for CASSPCQPQHF.